This T cell receptor (beta chain) derives from a study of blood T cell repertoires in COVID-19. In the study overall: Sources were T cells, B-cell-depleted T cells, or PBMCs; the material itself was cDNA or gDNA.

In the authors' workflow: Researchers report that nucleated cell counts were estimated from reference gene primer amplification. Measured with immunoSEQ multiplex PCR; TCRdb has only the in-frame clones, and not every one. That table gives V, J and clone size, and the DNA gave D and trimming. Of about 250,000 clones listed, 88% are singletons. The CDR3 extends over 14 amino acids. Germline-derived CDR1 and CDR2 are MDHEN and SYDVKM. V lost 3 bases to trimming and J lost 5 bases; unmatched junction nucleotides: 7. Enrollees, about 18 to 89 years old, lived in about two dozen US areas. Clinical history as reported by participants underpinned cohort assignment.

The receptor's source is a woman in her forties or fifties who had recovered from COVID-19. This chain joins TRBV28 and TRBJ2-7, with 7 nucleotides matching TRBD2. Material for sequencing was PBMCs or T cells enriched from blood (not recorded which). The CDR3 nucleotides are TGTGCCAGCAGTTTGGGCGGTGCGGGGGACGAGCAGTACTTC. Amino acid sequence: CASSLGGAGDEQYF.